Included here is one T cell receptor beta chain sequence, with context. The CDR3 has 16 residues. The V end was cut by 0 bases, the J end by 9 bases, with 24 bases between. Germline V CDR1 and CDR2: GTSNPN, SVGIG (reference sequence). This sample is part of a study of blood T cell repertoires in COVID-19. Overall study context: Material from acute and convalescent COVID-19 was sourced from the United States, Italy and Spain.

TCRdb keeps only in-frame clones here, not all; method: immunoSEQ multiplex PCR. This repertoire shows about 150,000 clones, over 75% found once; its top ten account for 1.2%. V usage is TRBV30 and J usage is TRBJ2-7; D may be TRBD2 (6 bases). The TCR was taken from a woman aged 25 to 39 with acute COVID-19. Source material: PBMCs or T cells enriched from blood (not recorded which). CDR3 amino acids: CAWSVSGGDLARWQYF. The CDR3 bases are TGTGCCTGGAGTGTAAGTGGAGGGGACTTAGCTCGATGGCAGTACTTC.